This record looks at one T cell receptor beta chain sequence and its context. Its specificity is unknown. The sample originates from a study of shared clonotypes between healthy human individuals. Using immunoSEQ multiplex PCR, the repertoire was profiled, and TCRdb retains in-frame clones only, with some absent. This table holds hundreds of thousands of clones, more than 95% found once. Germline-derived CDR1 and CDR2 are SGHNT and YYREEE (reference sequence). The CDR3 consists of 14 residues. Trimming removed 2 bases at V and 2 bases at J, with 11 bases between. Overall study findings and caveats: Since donors were few, the genetic and exposure-history diversity represented was limited.

V gene TRBV5-4 combines with J gene TRBJ2-7; weak D call: TRBD2 (5 bases). The sequence was collected from a woman under 40 in good health. The sample taken for sequencing was naive CD4+ T cells sorted from blood. Noted subset: CD45RA+ positively selected. The CDR3 sequence: CASSFVGKAYEQYF. The CDR3 nucleotides read TGTGCCAGCAGCTTCGTCGGGAAAGCCTACGAGCAGTACTTC.